The clone carrying this TCR beta chain was seen many times. It was RNA transcripts that yielded the amplified TCR beta CDR3 regions. HTBI primers were used for first-round RT-PCR of the TCR CDR3. TCRdb recomputed calls from the multiplex PCR reads with MiXCR, one row per CDR3 protein. This sample has about 690,000 distinct CDR3 sequences; about 18% occur once, and the top ten carry 15% to 18%. V was clipped by 8 bases and J by 2 bases, with 14 bases between them. CDR1 is MNHEY and CDR2 is SMNVEV in the germline V gene (reference sequence). The CDR3 loop spans 14 amino acids. The data were taken from a study of T cells in Graves' hyperthyroidism and ophthalmopathy. Stable disease denoted Graves' hyperthyroidism without ophthalmopathy progression within 18 months.

The sample taken for sequencing was blood. The source is a man aged 50 to 60 with Graves' hyperthyroidism. V is TRBV27 and J is TRBJ2-3, with a tentative D call TRBD1 (7 bases). In nucleotides, the CDR3 is TGTGCCAGCTCCAGGGGGGTAGACACAGATACGCAGTATTTT. Protein: CASSRGVDTDTQYF.